A selection of T cell receptor beta chains follows, all from one sample in a study of Graves' ophthalmopathy and Graves' hyperthyroidism. Each CDR3 protein is one row after TCRdb ran MiXCR on the multiplex PCR reads. The sample yields about 370,000 distinct CDR3 sequences, roughly 18% seen once. Sequenced input: peripheral blood. The receptors were sampled from a woman in her late teens or twenties with Graves' ophthalmopathy. The CDR3 runs from the conserved cysteine through the conserved F or W. Each record gives: V gene, J gene, D gene, CDR3 protein. A D gene is named only where the DNA matches it firmly.

v_gene: TRBV2
j_gene: TRBJ1-6
d_gene: NA
CDR3aa: CASSVPGAHSPLHF

v_gene: TRBV11-2
j_gene: TRBJ2-2
d_gene: TRBD2
CDR3aa: CASRAGGLTGELFF

v_gene: TRBV13
j_gene: TRBJ2-5
d_gene: NA
CDR3aa: CASSLGSAGSVQETQYF

v_gene: TRBV27
j_gene: TRBJ1-1
d_gene: TRBD1
CDR3aa: CASSLSGQVWGEAFF

v_gene: TRBV28
j_gene: TRBJ1-6
d_gene: NA
CDR3aa: CASTPRGVGNSPLHF

v_gene: TRBV6-2/TRBV6-3
j_gene: TRBJ2-2
d_gene: NA
CDR3aa: CASSYSAEEPGHLGGELFF

v_gene: TRBV18
j_gene: TRBJ1-1
d_gene: NA
CDR3aa: CASSPIVGVTEAFF

v_gene: TRBV30
j_gene: TRBJ1-6
d_gene: TRBD1
CDR3aa: CAWSRGGTYNSPLHF

v_gene: TRBV29-1
j_gene: TRBJ2-7
d_gene: NA
CDR3aa: CSVVEQGHEQYF

v_gene: TRBV20-1
j_gene: TRBJ1-1
d_gene: NA
CDR3aa: CSASESGLTIKAFF

v_gene: TRBV19
j_gene: TRBJ2-5
d_gene: NA
CDR3aa: CASSIDPGAETQYF

v_gene: TRBV27
j_gene: TRBJ1-1
d_gene: NA
CDR3aa: CASSPSGQGLGTEAFF

v_gene: TRBV7-2
j_gene: TRBJ2-7
d_gene: TRBD2
CDR3aa: CASSPTSGRRGEQYF

v_gene: TRBV4-3
j_gene: TRBJ2-7
d_gene: TRBD2
CDR3aa: CASSQGGGISYEQYF

v_gene: TRBV5-1
j_gene: TRBJ2-2
d_gene: NA
CDR3aa: CASSLMGLDTGELFF

v_gene: TRBV12-3/TRBV12-4
j_gene: TRBJ2-5
d_gene: NA
CDR3aa: CASSFAGLPQETQYF

v_gene: TRBV7-2
j_gene: TRBJ2-2
d_gene: NA
CDR3aa: CASSLAFGELFF

v_gene: TRBV12-3/TRBV12-4
j_gene: TRBJ1-2
d_gene: TRBD1
CDR3aa: CASSFGAQGIGYTF

v_gene: TRBV15
j_gene: TRBJ1-1
d_gene: TRBD1
CDR3aa: CATSSVGQGAEAFF

v_gene: TRBV19
j_gene: TRBJ1-1
d_gene: NA
CDR3aa: CASSPRQITEAFF

v_gene: TRBV6-1
j_gene: TRBJ1-1
d_gene: NA
CDR3aa: CASSESPQVNTEAFF

v_gene: TRBV2
j_gene: TRBJ2-7
d_gene: NA
CDR3aa: CASRGVQRPSSYEQYF

v_gene: TRBV4-3
j_gene: TRBJ2-7
d_gene: TRBD1
CDR3aa: CASSQGQGAAEQYF

v_gene: TRBV27
j_gene: TRBJ2-2
d_gene: TRBD2
CDR3aa: CASRLGGRNPTGELFF

v_gene: TRBV19
j_gene: TRBJ1-2
d_gene: NA
CDR3aa: CASSPPGNGYTF

v_gene: TRBV27
j_gene: TRBJ1-2
d_gene: NA
CDR3aa: CASSLSGVGSYGYTF

v_gene: TRBV6-2/TRBV6-3
j_gene: TRBJ1-1
d_gene: NA
CDR3aa: CASSYSTGGYSEAFF

v_gene: TRBV12-3/TRBV12-4
j_gene: TRBJ2-5
d_gene: NA
CDR3aa: CASNSDQGPRETQYF

v_gene: TRBV11-1
j_gene: TRBJ2-5
d_gene: NA
CDR3aa: CASSLSYGEETQYF

v_gene: TRBV29-1
j_gene: TRBJ2-7
d_gene: TRBD2
CDR3aa: CSARSGTRQYF

v_gene: TRBV4-1
j_gene: TRBJ2-5
d_gene: NA
CDR3aa: CASSQDPSQETQYF

v_gene: TRBV27
j_gene: TRBJ2-2
d_gene: NA
CDR3aa: CASTVLADNTGELFF

v_gene: TRBV10-3
j_gene: TRBJ1-5
d_gene: TRBD1
CDR3aa: CAISETGEAGNQPQHF

v_gene: TRBV28
j_gene: TRBJ2-7
d_gene: NA
CDR3aa: CASSFSRVRFEQYF

v_gene: TRBV6-1
j_gene: TRBJ2-5
d_gene: NA
CDR3aa: CASSPQAQETQYF

v_gene: TRBV11-2
j_gene: TRBJ2-6
d_gene: TRBD1
CDR3aa: CASSLGPRGTSSGANVLTF

v_gene: TRBV6-5
j_gene: TRBJ2-7
d_gene: NA
CDR3aa: CASSSVDRVRGRTRDYEQYF

v_gene: TRBV6-1
j_gene: TRBJ2-2
d_gene: TRBD2
CDR3aa: CASSEGRAGELFF

v_gene: TRBV5-1
j_gene: TRBJ2-7
d_gene: NA
CDR3aa: CASSFRTVSYEQYF

v_gene: TRBV30
j_gene: TRBJ1-3
d_gene: TRBD1
CDR3aa: CAWSGGQGLNTIYF

v_gene: TRBV5-6
j_gene: TRBJ1-1
d_gene: NA
CDR3aa: CASRFRGVGFMNTEAFF

v_gene: TRBV7-8
j_gene: TRBJ2-7
d_gene: NA
CDR3aa: CASSNRHEQYF

v_gene: TRBV12-3/TRBV12-4
j_gene: TRBJ1-2
d_gene: TRBD1
CDR3aa: CASSPTTRQGSNGYTF

v_gene: TRBV7-2
j_gene: TRBJ1-3
d_gene: NA
CDR3aa: CASSLGGPRGNTIYF

v_gene: TRBV5-1
j_gene: TRBJ2-7
d_gene: TRBD2
CDR3aa: CASRPVGTSDAYEQYF

v_gene: TRBV6-1
j_gene: TRBJ1-5
d_gene: NA
CDR3aa: CASTSREGNQPQHF